This TCR beta chain derives from a study of OX40 agonist ivuxolimab in advanced cancers. For the study at large: Three patients got partial responses; one had hepatocellular carcinoma and two had cutaneous melanoma.

The method was immunoSEQ multiplex PCR; TCRdb's version includes in-frame clones alone and lacks a portion of them. The sample consists of 45,000 to 50,000 clones, around 90% of them appearing once. The CDR3 is 16 residues long. Germline assignment: CDR1 MRHNA and CDR2 SNTAGT. V lost 6 bases, J lost 0 bases, and 12 bases lay in between. No patient had autoimmune disease or received systemic immunosuppression. The TCR originated in an adult with an advanced solid tumor such as melanoma, head and neck, liver or kidney cancer. Sequences were derived from CD4+ or CD8+ T cells sorted from blood, sampled in a trial of the OX40 agonist ivuxolimab. The J gene is TRBJ2-6, the V gene TRBV6-4; D is perhaps TRBD1 or TRBD2 (5 bases each). The CDR3: CASRVRDLSGANVLTF. As DNA, the CDR3 is TGTGCCAGCAGGGTCCGGGACCTCTCTGGGGCCAACGTCCTGACTTTC.